The 28 T cell receptor beta chains presented below share a single source sample, sequenced in a study of blood T cell repertoires in COVID-19. Sequenced by immunoSEQ multiplex PCR; TCRdb stores in-frame clones only, minus some. Among about 50,000 clones listed, 65% to 90% were seen once. Sequences were obtained from peripheral blood. The receptor set was obtained from a woman aged 80 or over with COVID-19, enrolled during active disease.

The chain has TRBV5-1 and TRBJ1-3; D is undetermined. The germline CDR1 and CDR2 sequences are SGHRS and YFSETQ. The CDR3 spans 15 residues. The germline V and J ends were trimmed by 0 bases and 0 bases, with 7 bases remaining between them. CDR3 protein: CASSLDVRSGNTIYF. The CDR3 DNA reads as TGCGCCAGCAGCTTGGATGTCCGCTCTGGAAACACCATATATTTT.

The chain carries TRBV6-1 and TRBJ2-3, with 12 bases aligning to TRBD2. Germline V gene sequence: CDR1 MNHNS, CDR2 SASEGT. The CDR3 has 19 amino acids. V trimming: 4 bases; J trimming: 3 bases; junction bases outside the gene matches: 14. The CDR3 region has the DNA TGTGCCAGCAGTGGGGAACGGACCCTAGCGGGAGGGCCGACAGATACGCAGTATTTT. Protein sequence: CASSGERTLAGGPTDTQYF.

This clone was recorded only once. This rearrangement joins TRBV14 to TRBJ2-7; D remains unclear. The V end was cut by 2 bases, the J end by 6 bases, with 5 bases between. Germline values: CDR1 SGHDN, CDR2 FVKESK. This CDR3 comprises 11 residues. CDR3 DNA: TGTGCCAGCAGCCAAACGGGCGAGCAGTACTTC. Protein product: CASSQTGEQYF.

This sequence joins TRBV6-5 and TRBJ2-5; TRBD1 matches at 9 bases. Germline CDR1 is MNHEY and CDR2 is SVGAGI. The V segment lost 6 bases and the J segment 5 bases; nucleotides outside the gene matches: 10. The CDR3 is made up of 15 amino acids. The CDR3 spells CASRPYRTGEETQYF. CDR3 sequence (DNA): TGTGCCAGCAGGCCGTACCGGACAGGGGAGGAGACCCAGTACTTC.

The gene calls are TRBV5-4 and TRBJ1-3; D not resolved. CDR1 SGHNT and CDR2 YYREEE come from the germline V gene (reference sequence). V was clipped by 4 bases and J by 6 bases, with 8 bases between them. CDR3 size: 12 residues. This CDR3 is CASSVDTNTIYF. The CDR3 DNA reads TGTGCCAGCAGCGTCGACACAAACACCATATATTTT. The full variable domain, with the rest looked up from reference TRBV5-4 and TRBJ1-3, is ETGVTQSPTHLIKTRGQQVTLRCSSQSGHNTVSWYQQALGQGPQFIFQYYREEENGRGNFPPRFSGLQFPNYSSELNVNALELDDSALYLCASSVDTNTIYFGEGSWLTVV.

V and J are TRBV7-6 and TRBJ2-2; 12 nucleotides align to TRBD2. The germline gives CDR1 SGHVS, CDR2 FNYEAQ. J was trimmed by 6 bases and V by 2 bases; bases with no gene match: 4. This CDR3 has 16 residues. In DNA form, the CDR3 reads TGTGCCAGCAGCTTACTAGCGGGGGGGCCGGCCGGGGAGCTGTTTTTT. Protein sequence: CASSLLAGGPAGELFF. Combining the CDR3 with reference TRBV7-6 and TRBJ2-2 gives the whole variable domain GAGVSQSPRYKVTKRGQDVALRCDPISGHVSLYWYRQALGQGPEFLTYFNYEAQQDKSGLPNDRFSAERPEGSISTLTIQRTEQRDSAMYRCASSLLAGGPAGELFFGEGSRLTVL.

The chain couples TRBV27 to TRBJ2-5; D might be TRBD1 (5 bases). V lost 8 bases to trimming and J lost 5 bases, with 15 bases between them. This CDR3 is 13 amino acids long. Germline-derived CDR1 and CDR2 are MNHEY and SMNVEV (reference sequence). The CDR3 DNA reads as TGTGCCAGCGGCCTCTGGGGCCGGGAGACCCAGTACTTC. Protein: CASGLWGRETQYF.

This rearrangement joins TRBV27 to TRBJ1-3; no definite D call. CDR3 length: 15 residues. The V end lost 3 bases, the J end lost 0 bases, and 9 bases lay between the germline ends. Germline CDR1 MNHEY, CDR2 SMNVEV (reference sequence). CDR3 DNA sequence: TGTGCCAGCAGTTTCATCCCTATCTCTGGAAACACCATATATTTT. Amino acid sequence: CASSFIPISGNTIYF.

The gene calls are TRBV19 and TRBJ1-1; D is unclear. Germline CDR1 and CDR2: LNHDA and SQIVND (reference sequence). The CDR3 loop spans 13 amino acids. V was cut by 6 bases and J by 1 base, with 9 bases left in between. CDR3 amino acids: CASRKQRNTEAFF. CDR3 nucleotide sequence: TGTGCCAGTAGAAAACAAAGGAACACTGAAGCTTTCTTT.

This rearrangement joins TRBV18 to TRBJ2-7; 10 bases are shared with TRBD1. The V gene's germline CDR1 is KGHSH and CDR2 LQKENI. This CDR3 comprises 15 residues. V shed 4 bases and J 2 bases; nucleotides not matched to a gene: 5. The chain's CDR3 is CASSQSGQGTYEQYF. CDR3 bases: TGTGCCAGCTCACAGTCGGGACAGGGGACCTACGAGCAGTACTTC. The full variable domain, in which reference TRBV18 and TRBJ2-7 provide the parts outside the CDR3, is NAGVMQNPRHLVRRRGQEARLRCSPMKGHSHVYWYRQLPEEGLKFMVYLQKENIIDESGMPKERFSAEFPKEGPSILRIQQVVRGDSAAYFCASSQSGQGTYEQYFGPGTRLTVT.

The V call is TRBV3-1 (or the pseudogene TRBV3-2), the J call TRBJ1-2, with no clear D. V was clipped by 4 bases and J by 3 bases, with 6 bases between them. The CDR3 is 12 amino acids. Looked up from germline, CDR1 is LGHDT and CDR2 is YNNKEL (reference sequence). The CDR3 sequence is CASSRQYYGYTF. The CDR3 nucleotides read TGTGCCAGCAGCCGCCAGTACTATGGCTACACCTTC.

J is TRBJ1-6 and V is TRBV19; a possible D gene is TRBD1 (6 bases). The CDR3 is 15 amino acids. The ends were cut back, 7 bases at V and 7 bases at J, with 17 bases in the middle. Germline loops: CDR1 LNHDA, CDR2 SQIVND (reference sequence). CDR3 in DNA: TGTGCCAGTACTTCCCTGGGACAAAGCAATTCACCCCTCCACTTT. Protein: CASTSLGQSNSPLHF.

The J gene is TRBJ1-1, the V gene TRBV7-3; a possible D gene is TRBD1 (6 bases). The V gene lost 2 bases and the J gene lost 7 bases, with 11 bases spanning the gap. Germline V lookup: CDR1 SGHTA, CDR2 FQGTGA. There are 13 residues in the CDR3. The DNA for the CDR3 is TGTGCCAGCAGCTTACTGAGGGGGAATGAAGCTTTCTTT. As protein: CASSLLRGNEAFF.

This clone was seen just once. The CDR3 protein is CASSSRGRENSPLHF. Here the CDR3 DNA reads TGTGCCAGCAGTTCCCGAGGGCGGGAGAATTCACCCCTCCACTTT. The chain is built from TRBV6-5 and TRBJ1-6, with no clear D. The CDR3 has 15 amino acids. Trimming took 4 bases from V and 7 from J, leaving 14 bases between them. Per germline, CDR1 MNHEY and CDR2 SVGAGI.

V usage is TRBV19 and J usage is TRBJ1-6; D is undetermined. V was shortened by 2 bases and J by 4 bases, with 9 bases between the two germline ends. Germline CDR1 and CDR2: LNHDA and SQIVND (reference sequence). This CDR3 is 15 amino acids long. The CDR3 sequence: CASSISGGYNSPLHF. The CDR3 DNA sequence: TGTGCCAGTAGTATAAGCGGTGGGTATAATTCACCCCTCCACTTT.

The V gene is TRBV5-1, the J gene TRBJ2-2, with D unresolved. Trimming left V 5 bases short and J 4 bases short, with 6 bases between. This CDR3 contains 12 residues. CDR1 and CDR2 (germline): SGHRS, YFSETQ. The CDR3 DNA reads TGCGCCAGCAGGGAGTTCACCGGGGAGCTGTTTTTT. It codes for CASREFTGELFF.

The chain combines TRBV5-8 with TRBJ1-2; weak D call: TRBD1 (5 bases). With 0 bases removed from V and 0 bases from J, the gap between germline ends came to 9 bases. CDR1 is SGHTS and CDR2 is YDEGEE in the germline V gene. This CDR3 spans 15 amino acids. The CDR3 loop reads CASSLVGQTNYGYTF. CDR3 nucleotide sequence: TGTGCCAGCAGCTTGGTGGGGCAGACTAACTATGGCTACACCTTC.

The chain employs TRBV19 and TRBJ1-2; 9 bases match TRBD1. With 7 bases clipped from V and 2 bases from J, the junction kept 5 bases outside the gene matches. The CDR3 consists of 14 residues. Germline V gene lookup returns CDR1 LNHDA and CDR2 SQIVND (reference sequence). In DNA form, the CDR3 reads TGTGCCAGTATGGGACAGGGAAAAAACTATGGCTACACCTTC. Translating gives CASMGQGKNYGYTF.

This chain uses TRBV2 with TRBJ2-2; D is unclear. The germline gives CDR1 SNHLY, CDR2 FYNNEI. This CDR3 is 11 amino acids long. Trimming left V 6 bases short and J 7 bases short, with 6 bases between. CDR3 sequence: CASRESGELFF. As DNA, the CDR3 is TGTGCCAGCAGGGAGAGCGGGGAGCTGTTTTTT.

The chain recombines TRBV5-1 with TRBJ2-5; D call uncertain. Trimming left V 5 bases short and J 2 bases short, with 16 bases between. Germline assignment: CDR1 SGHRS and CDR2 YFSETQ. The CDR3 runs 15 residues. This CDR3 reads CASRTGASYQETQYF. Written as DNA, the CDR3 is TGCGCCAGCAGGACTGGAGCAAGCTATCAAGAGACCCAGTACTTC.

In its sample, this clone was seen a few times. V is TRBV7-2 and J is TRBJ1-1; 9 positions match TRBD1. The trim removed 4 bases at V and 11 bases at J, leaving 11 bases unmatched. The CDR3 runs 14 residues. CDR1 is SGHTA, CDR2 FQGNSA, per germline. CDR3 region: CASSSEDRGRYAFF. CDR3 bases: TGTGCCAGCAGCTCCGAGGACAGGGGAAGGTACGCTTTCTTT.

In its sample, this clone ranks as medium-sized. The V call is TRBV7-9, the J call TRBJ2-3; D gene unclear. Trimming took off 6 bases at V and 5 bases at J, with 6 bases between the two ends. The CDR3 is 11 amino acids. Germline values: CDR1 SEHNR, CDR2 FQNEAQ (reference sequence). The CDR3 sequence is CASSEVDTQYF. The CDR3 DNA follows: TGTGCCAGCAGTGAGGTAGATACGCAGTATTTT.

CDR3 in DNA: TGTGCCAGCAGTTCTCGGACAGGGGGGAACACCGGGGAGCTGTTTTTT. Translating gives CASSSRTGGNTGELFF. The chain employs TRBV6-6 and TRBJ2-2, with TRBD1 matching 10 bases. With 4 bases clipped from V and 1 base from J, the junction kept 3 bases outside the gene matches. The CDR3 loop spans 16 amino acids. Per germline, CDR1 MNHNY and CDR2 SVGAGI (reference sequence).

This clone is medium-sized within its sample. As DNA, the CDR3 is TGTGCCAGCAGCTTGGTCGGAGCCTCTGGAAACACCATATATTTT. Translated: CASSLVGASGNTIYF. The chain carries TRBV5-5 and TRBJ1-3; no clear D. The V end was cut by 0 bases, the J end by 0 bases, with 7 bases between. CDR1 SGHKS and CDR2 YYEKEE come from the germline V gene (reference sequence). CDR3 length: 15 amino acids.

The chain employs TRBV28 and TRBJ2-6, with a tentative D call TRBD1 (5 bases). CDR1 is MDHEN, CDR2 SYDVKM, per germline. The CDR3 extends over 14 amino acids. The ends were cut back, 5 bases at V and 7 bases at J, with 12 bases in the middle. CDR3 in DNA: TGTGCCAGCAGTCGAACGCAGGGAGCCAACGTCCTGACTTTC. Encoded protein: CASSRTQGANVLTF. Full variable domain (missing parts from reference TRBV28 and TRBJ2-6): DVKVTQSSRYLVKRTGEKVFLECVQDMDHENMFWYRQDPGLGLRLIYFSYDVKMKEKGDIPEGYSVSREKKERFSLILESASTNQTSMYLCASSRTQGANVLTFGAGSRLTVL.

The V call is TRBV5-8, the J call TRBJ2-7; TRBD2 matches 7 bases. The ends lost 4 bases at V and 3 bases at J; junction bases unmatched: 4. Germline-derived CDR1 and CDR2 are SGHTS and YDEGEE. This CDR3 has 13 amino acids. CDR3 DNA sequence: TGTGCCAGCAGCCCGACTAGCATCTACGAGCAGTACTTC. This encodes CASSPTSIYEQYF.

The J gene is TRBJ2-1, the V gene TRBV2, with a possible D match to TRBD1 (5 bases). Trimming cost V 2 bases and J 2 bases, with 10 bases left between them. This CDR3 contains 15 residues. Per the germline V gene, CDR1 is SNHLY and CDR2 is FYNNEI. This chain's CDR3 is CASSELRAAYNEQFF. The DNA of the CDR3 is TGTGCCAGCAGTGAACTCAGGGCGGCCTACAATGAGCAGTTCTTC. Complete variable domain (other parts from reference TRBV2 and TRBJ2-1): EPEVTQTPSHQVTQMGQEVILRCVPISNHLYFYWYRQILGQKVEFLVSFYNNEISEKSEIFDDQFSVERPDGSNFTLKIRSTKLEDSAMYFCASSELRAAYNEQFFGPGTRLTVL.

This chain connects TRBV5-5 to TRBJ2-3, with D possibly TRBD2 on 5 matching bases. The CDR3 extends over 12 amino acids. The V gene's germline CDR1 is SGHKS and CDR2 YYEKEE (reference sequence). The V and J ends lost 4 bases and 5 bases respectively, with 8 bases between them. The CDR3 DNA is TGTGCCAGCAGCCAGGCGGGAGATACGCAGTATTTT. Translating it yields CASSQAGDTQYF.